This passage covers 6 T cell receptor beta chains from one sample sequenced in a study of blood T cell repertoires in COVID-19. Sequencing used immunoSEQ multiplex PCR; TCRdb keeps in-frame clones, though not all of them. Of some 220,000 clones listed, 65% to 85% are singletons. The sequenced sample was peripheral blood. These receptors all come from a woman in her twenties or thirties with COVID-19, enrolled during active disease.

This rearrangement joins TRBV14 to TRBJ1-4, with 9 bases fitting TRBD1. CDR3 length: 17 residues. Germline V gives CDR1 SGHDN, CDR2 FVKESK. V was pared by 4 bases and J by 4 bases, with 10 bases of the junction left unmatched. The CDR3: CASSRLGQGSINEKLFF. The DNA of the CDR3 is TGTGCCAGCAGCCGGTTGGGACAGGGTAGTATTAATGAAAAACTGTTTTTT.

CDR3 amino acids: CAWSRGLNTEAFF. As DNA, the CDR3 is TGTGCCTGGAGTCGCGGGTTGAACACTGAAGCTTTCTTT. The rearrangement joins TRBV30 to TRBJ1-1; D is uncertain. The V end lost 2 bases, the J end lost 0 bases, and 7 bases lay between the germline ends. CDR1 is GTSNPN, CDR2 SVGIG, per germline (reference sequence). The CDR3 loop spans 13 amino acids.

V and J are TRBV7-6 and TRBJ2-3, with 8 bases that match TRBD2. The CDR3 is 16 amino acids. V lost 1 base to trimming and J lost 3 bases; unmatched junction nucleotides: 6. The germline gives CDR1 SGHVS, CDR2 FNYEAQ. The CDR3 sequence is CASSLETGTSTDTQYF. Here the CDR3 DNA reads TGTGCCAGCAGCTTAGAGACCGGGACTAGTACAGATACGCAGTATTTT.

This chain joins TRBV2 and TRBJ2-7, with D possibly matching TRBD1 (6 bases). V shed 6 bases and J shed 4 bases, with 13 bases lying between them. Germline lookup yields CDR1 SNHLY and CDR2 FYNNEI. The CDR3 covers 13 residues. The chain's CDR3 is CASRTRQEYEQYF. CDR3 coding DNA: TGTGCCAGCAGGACAAGACAGGAGTACGAGCAGTACTTC.

This clone was picked up one time. The chain recombines TRBV5-1 with TRBJ1-1; 8 nucleotides align to TRBD1. Per germline, CDR1 SGHRS and CDR2 YFSETQ. V lost 1 base to trimming and J lost 4 bases; unmatched junction nucleotides: 9. This CDR3 has 16 residues. CDR3 sequence: CASSLLISGGGTEAFF. As DNA, the CDR3 is TGCGCCAGCAGCTTGTTGATCTCAGGGGGCGGCACTGAAGCTTTCTTT.

The chain employs TRBV5-1 and TRBJ2-5, with 10 bases matching TRBD1. Germline CDR1 and CDR2: SGHRS and YFSETQ. Trimming removed 2 bases from V and 3 bases from J; junction bases left unmatched: 4. CDR3 length equals 15 residues. CDR3 loop: CASSFLGTGEETQYF. The CDR3, as DNA: TGCGCCAGCAGCTTTCTCGGGACAGGGGAAGAGACCCAGTACTTC.